This T cell receptor (beta chain) comes out of a study of PD-1 blockade in mismatch repair-deficient tumors. About the study: Enrolled about 2013-2017, patients had progressing, pretreated mismatch repair-deficient cancers of 12 to 13 types.

Mismatch repair deficiency was confirmed in all patients, by PCR or immunohistochemistry. TCR sequencing covered a few patients who responded to pembrolizumab. Study-level points and caveats: After pembrolizumab, tumor-resident clones rose rapidly, then generally contracted before radiologic responses.

Details on this clone: Antigen: not known.

V lost 0 bases and J 0 bases, leaving 9 bases between the germline ends. This CDR3 is built from 15 residues. The germline CDR1 and CDR2 sequences are SEHNR and FQNEAQ (reference sequence). Sequencing was performed with immunoSEQ multiplex PCR; in TCRdb, only in-frame clones are kept and a portion is missing. The table lists some 130,000 clones, almost 90% of them singletons, with approximately 12% in the top ten. The TCR sequence derives from an adult with mismatch repair-deficient cancer. The V call is TRBV7-9, the J call TRBJ2-7; the D call may be TRBD1 or TRBD2 (5 bases each). This specimen was peripheral blood, taken just over 70 weeks after starting pembrolizumab. The CDR3 spells CASSLAGPTSYEQYF. The DNA of the CDR3 is TGTGCCAGCAGCTTAGCGGGACCCACCTCCTACGAGCAGTACTTC.